This T cell receptor beta chain was recorded in a study of blood T cells in healthy people across ages. Primed by a sample-barcoded 5' primer and a J-beta primer mix, a second PCR proceeded for roughly 6 to 12 cycles. Via MiXCR, TCRdb re-called the 5' RACE reads, giving one row per CDR3 protein. Among roughly 680,000 distinct CDR3 sequences listed, 20% to 25% were seen once. V gave up 3 bases and J gave up 8 bases; unmatched junction bases: 6. Germline V gene data show CDR1 as LGHNA and CDR2 as YSLEER. There are 13 residues in the CDR3. The origin of this receptor is a man in his 70s in good health. The source material was blood. The gene calls are TRBV4-3 and TRBJ1-1; 7 bases match TRBD1. The CDR3 sequence: CASSQTMGQEAFF. Written as DNA, the CDR3 is TGCGCCAGCAGCCAGACGATGGGACAGGAAGCTTTCTTT.